This T cell receptor (beta chain) came from a study of response to subunit inactivated influenza vaccine. TCRdb reprocessed the RT-PCR reads with MiXCR, giving one entry per CDR3 protein. The sample shows under 550,000 distinct CDR3 sequences, around 8% of them seen only once. Study-level points and caveats: A suggestion made by the authors is that each seasonal influenza vaccination recruits few new T cells.

This CDR3 contains 15 residues. With V trimmed by 6 bases and J by 5 bases, 9 bases remained unmatched. Germline lookup yields CDR1 LNHDA and CDR2 SQIVND (reference sequence). There are a few counts of this clonotype. The target antigen is unknown. The rearrangement uses TRBV19 and TRBJ2-3, with 9 nucleotides matching TRBD1. This receptor was taken from a man aged 50-75 years who received an inactivated influenza vaccine. The sequenced sample was PBMCs from blood, obtained about 23 months after vaccination. Here the CDR3 DNA reads TGTGCCAGTAGGCAACAGGGGGCTGGCGGAGATACGCAGTATTTT. Amino acids: CASRQQGAGGDTQYF. The variable domain in full, completed from reference TRBV19 and TRBJ2-3, reads DGGITQSPKYLFRKEGQNVTLSCEQNLNHDAMYWYRQDPGQGLRLIYYSQIVNDFQKGDIAEGYSVSREKKESFPLTVTSAQKNPTAFYLCASRQQGAGGDTQYFGPGTRLTVL.